This record covers a single T cell receptor (beta chain). This sample is part of a study of control samples from healthy donors and cancer patients. Germline assignment: CDR1 SGHDT and CDR2 YYEEEE. CDR3 length: 13 residues. V shed 2 bases, J shed 6 bases, and the junction held 1 base outside the gene matches. Clones were sequenced by immunoSEQ multiplex PCR, and TCRdb holds only the in-frame ones, with some missing. In the table there are 98,000 or so clones, 82% of which are singletons. The chain joins TRBV5-6 to TRBJ2-2; 7 bases agree with TRBD2. This TCR was sampled from a young man in good health. Sequencing was performed on blood. The CDR3 loop is CASSFGRSGELFF. The CDR3 region has the DNA TGTGCCAGCAGCTTCGGGAGGTCCGGGGAGCTGTTTTTT.